The clone carrying this TCR beta chain was observed once. J gave up 8 bases and V 0 bases, and 2 bases lay outside the gene matches. Germline CDR1 reads MNHEY; CDR2 reads SVGAGI. The CDR3 length is 15 residues. This record comes from a study of cytomegalovirus exposure and HLA in healthy donors. The PCR ran on 60 Vbeta and 13 Jbeta primers. The assay was immunoSEQ multiplex PCR, and TCRdb's table has in-frame clones only and misses some. The sample yields over 100,000 clones, 70% to 85% seen once. Sequencing input: PBMCs. This chain connects TRBV6-5 to TRBJ1-3; 12 bases agree with TRBD1. The source of this sequence is a female donor in good health and CMV-seronegative. The CDR3 coding sequence is TGTGCCAGCAGTTACTCGGGACAGGGGGCGGACACCATATATTTT. Encoded protein: CASSYSGQGADTIYF.